These T cell receptor beta chains were read from a single sample in a study of blood T cell repertoires in COVID-19. The data were produced by immunoSEQ multiplex PCR, yet TCRdb's version contains in-frame clones alone and is incomplete. The sample has some 310,000 clones, 89% seen once. The sample was PBMCs or T cells enriched from blood (not recorded which). The origin of the receptors is a woman under 40 who had recovered from COVID-19. The CDR3 runs from the conserved cysteine through the conserved F or W. Fields, in order: D gene, CDR3 length, clone size, V gene, J gene, CDR3 DNA, CDR3 protein. A D gene is named only where the DNA matches it firmly. A clone size is listed for some rows: how often the clone was seen (once, few, many), or a class if it is expanded.

D gene: .; CDR3 length: 13; clone size: .; V gene: TRBV5-1; J gene: TRBJ1-2; CDR3 DNA: TGCGCCAGCAGCCTCAACAGGGCCTATGGCTACACCTTC; CDR3 protein: CASSLNRAYGYTF
D gene: .; CDR3 length: 15; clone size: .; V gene: TRBV4-1; J gene: TRBJ1-1; CDR3 DNA: TGCGCCAGCAGCCTTAGCAGGGTCATGAACACTGAAGCTTTCTTT; CDR3 protein: CASSLSRVMNTEAFF
D gene: TRBD1; CDR3 length: 15; clone size: .; V gene: TRBV27; J gene: TRBJ2-1; CDR3 DNA: TGTGCCAGCAGTTTAAGAGGGCAACAGGGGAATGAGCAGTTCTTC; CDR3 protein: CASSLRGQQGNEQFF
D gene: TRBD1; CDR3 length: 14; clone size: .; V gene: TRBV2; J gene: TRBJ1-5; CDR3 DNA: TGTGCCAGCAGTGAGGGGACAGGGGATCAGCCCCAGCATTTT; CDR3 protein: CASSEGTGDQPQHF
D gene: .; CDR3 length: 14; clone size: .; V gene: TRBV5-6; J gene: TRBJ1-4; CDR3 DNA: TGTGCCAGCAGCTTAGGGGTGACTAATGAAAAACTGTTTTTT; CDR3 protein: CASSLGVTNEKLFF
D gene: .; CDR3 length: 14; clone size: .; V gene: TRBV29-1; J gene: TRBJ1-1; CDR3 DNA: TGCAGCATTCTAGGAAATTTCATGAACACTGAAGCTTTCTTT; CDR3 protein: CSILGNFMNTEAFF
D gene: .; CDR3 length: 15; clone size: .; V gene: TRBV5-3; J gene: TRBJ1-2; CDR3 DNA: TGTGCCAGAATCGGGGGAACCCTAGGCGAGTATGGCTACACCTTC; CDR3 protein: CARIGGTLGEYGYTF
D gene: TRBD2; CDR3 length: 18; clone size: .; V gene: TRBV10-2; J gene: TRBJ2-1; CDR3 DNA: TGCGCCAGCAGTCCTGGACTAGCGGGAGAGAGCTCCTACAATGAGCAGTTCTTC; CDR3 protein: CASSPGLAGESSYNEQFF
D gene: .; CDR3 length: 11; clone size: .; V gene: TRBV28; J gene: TRBJ2-3; CDR3 DNA: TGTGCCAGCGGTTCAGTAGATACGCAGTATTTT; CDR3 protein: CASGSVDTQYF
D gene: .; CDR3 length: 14; clone size: .; V gene: TRBV2; J gene: TRBJ1-5; CDR3 DNA: TGTGCCAGCAGGGCGCAGGGGAATTATCAGCCCCAGCATTTT; CDR3 protein: CASRAQGNYQPQHF
D gene: TRBD2; CDR3 length: 18; clone size: .; V gene: TRBV7-9; J gene: TRBJ2-2; CDR3 DNA: TGTGCCAGCAGCTCCGGGGGGGGAAGAGACGCGAACACCGGGGAGCTGTTTTTT; CDR3 protein: CASSSGGGRDANTGELFF
D gene: .; CDR3 length: 14; clone size: .; V gene: TRBV28; J gene: TRBJ2-1; CDR3 DNA: TGTGCCAGCAGTTATTCCGGGACTCCTTTTGAGCAGTTCTTC; CDR3 protein: CASSYSGTPFEQFF
D gene: .; CDR3 length: 20; clone size: .; V gene: TRBV27; J gene: TRBJ1-3; CDR3 DNA: TGTGCCAGCAGTCCCACCCCTTGGTTCCCCCGGGTTCTCTCTGGAAACACCATATATTTT; CDR3 protein: CASSPTPWFPRVLSGNTIYF
D gene: TRBD1; CDR3 length: 13; clone size: .; V gene: TRBV28; J gene: TRBJ1-2; CDR3 DNA: TGTGCCAGCAGTTCCCCAGGGGGTGGTGGCTACACCTTC; CDR3 protein: CASSSPGGGGYTF
D gene: .; CDR3 length: 12; clone size: .; V gene: TRBV7-9; J gene: TRBJ1-2; CDR3 DNA: TGTGCCAGCAGCTCCACTCCGGTAGGCTACACCTTC; CDR3 protein: CASSSTPVGYTF
D gene: .; CDR3 length: 14; clone size: once; V gene: TRBV27; J gene: TRBJ2-7; CDR3 DNA: TGTGCCAGCAGTTTAGCGGGGAGAGAATACGAGCAGTACTTC; CDR3 protein: CASSLAGREYEQYF
D gene: TRBD1; CDR3 length: 17; clone size: .; V gene: TRBV7-6; J gene: TRBJ2-7; CDR3 DNA: TGTGCCAGCAGCTTAGTCCATCCTGGACAGGGGTCCTACGAGCAGTACTTC; CDR3 protein: CASSLVHPGQGSYEQYF
D gene: .; CDR3 length: 17; clone size: .; V gene: TRBV4-1; J gene: TRBJ1-3; CDR3 DNA: TGCGCCAGCAGCCAAGTCCACCAACGGTACTCTGGAAACACCATATATTTT; CDR3 protein: CASSQVHQRYSGNTIYF
D gene: TRBD2; CDR3 length: 15; clone size: .; V gene: TRBV28; J gene: TRBJ2-7; CDR3 DNA: TGTGCCAGCAGTTTATGGTTAGCGGGCGGCTACGAGCAGTACTTC; CDR3 protein: CASSLWLAGGYEQYF
D gene: .; CDR3 length: 15; clone size: .; V gene: TRBV7-2; J gene: TRBJ2-1; CDR3 DNA: TGTGCCAGCAGCTTCTCCCTGGACATAGTATATGAGCAGTTCTTC; CDR3 protein: CASSFSLDIVYEQFF
D gene: TRBD2; CDR3 length: 15; clone size: .; V gene: TRBV4-1; J gene: TRBJ2-5; CDR3 DNA: TGCGCCAGCAGCCAAGTTATAGCGGGAGAAGAGACCCAGTACTTC; CDR3 protein: CASSQVIAGEETQYF
D gene: .; CDR3 length: 14; clone size: once; V gene: TRBV5-6; J gene: TRBJ1-1; CDR3 DNA: TGTGCCAGCAGCTTGTTTACGGGAAACACTGAAGCTTTCTTT; CDR3 protein: CASSLFTGNTEAFF
D gene: .; CDR3 length: 16; clone size: .; V gene: TRBV18; J gene: TRBJ1-3; CDR3 DNA: TGTGCCAGCTCCTCAACCGTGACAGCTACTGGAAACACCATATATTTT; CDR3 protein: CASSSTVTATGNTIYF
D gene: .; CDR3 length: 14; clone size: .; V gene: TRBV7-6; J gene: TRBJ1-1; CDR3 DNA: TGTGCCAGCACCCCGGAGGTCTCGAACACTGAAGCTTTCTTT; CDR3 protein: CASTPEVSNTEAFF
D gene: .; CDR3 length: 16; clone size: .; V gene: TRBV27; J gene: TRBJ2-3; CDR3 DNA: TGTGCCAGCAGTTCCATCCGCGGCCGTGTTGCAGATACGCAGTATTTT; CDR3 protein: CASSSIRGRVADTQYF
D gene: .; CDR3 length: 13; clone size: .; V gene: TRBV10-3; J gene: TRBJ1-1; CDR3 DNA: TGTGCCATCAGTTTTGAGGGTACCACTGAAGCTTTCTTT; CDR3 protein: CAISFEGTTEAFF
D gene: TRBD1; CDR3 length: 15; clone size: .; V gene: TRBV27; J gene: TRBJ2-3; CDR3 DNA: TGTGCCAGCAGTTCACCCGGGACAGGGGCTTATACGCAGTATTTT; CDR3 protein: CASSSPGTGAYTQYF
D gene: TRBD1; CDR3 length: 16; clone size: .; V gene: TRBV27; J gene: TRBJ1-4; CDR3 DNA: TGTGCCAGCAGCGATAGAAAGGGGGCGATGGGCGAAAAACTGTTTTTT; CDR3 protein: CASSDRKGAMGEKLFF
D gene: TRBD1; CDR3 length: 13; clone size: .; V gene: TRBV14; J gene: TRBJ1-2; CDR3 DNA: TGTGCCAGCAGCCTCGGGACAGCTTTTGGCTACACCTTC; CDR3 protein: CASSLGTAFGYTF
D gene: TRBD1; CDR3 length: 18; clone size: .; V gene: TRBV19; J gene: TRBJ1-5; CDR3 DNA: TGTGCCAGTAGTATCGGTCGGGACAGGGACTTTGGCAATCAGCCCCAGCATTTT; CDR3 protein: CASSIGRDRDFGNQPQHF
D gene: .; CDR3 length: 15; clone size: .; V gene: TRBV5-1; J gene: TRBJ2-3; CDR3 DNA: TGCGCCAGCAGCTTGGGAGGGCCCTTTATAGATACGCAGTATTTT; CDR3 protein: CASSLGGPFIDTQYF
D gene: .; CDR3 length: 16; clone size: .; V gene: TRBV7-9; J gene: TRBJ2-3; CDR3 DNA: TGTGCCAGCAGCCCCCTAGGGGGTTTGTTAACAGATACGCAGTATTTT; CDR3 protein: CASSPLGGLLTDTQYF
D gene: TRBD1; CDR3 length: 14; clone size: .; V gene: TRBV2; J gene: TRBJ2-3; CDR3 DNA: TGTGCCAGCACTACGACAGGGACCACAGATACGCAGTATTTT; CDR3 protein: CASTTTGTTDTQYF
D gene: .; CDR3 length: 15; clone size: .; V gene: TRBV5-1; J gene: TRBJ1-2; CDR3 DNA: TGCGCCAGCAGCCCAAACCGCGGGATTGGTTATGGCTACACCTTC; CDR3 protein: CASSPNRGIGYGYTF
D gene: .; CDR3 length: 17; clone size: .; V gene: TRBV28; J gene: TRBJ1-5; CDR3 DNA: TGTGCCAGCAGCGAAAGGGGGTTCAGGGTTAGCAATCAGCCCCAGCATTTT; CDR3 protein: CASSERGFRVSNQPQHF
D gene: TRBD1; CDR3 length: 14; clone size: .; V gene: TRBV29-1; J gene: TRBJ2-7; CDR3 DNA: TGCAGCGTATTGACAGGGGCGAACTCCTACGAGCAGTACTTC; CDR3 protein: CSVLTGANSYEQYF
D gene: .; CDR3 length: 13; clone size: .; V gene: TRBV6-5; J gene: TRBJ2-3; CDR3 DNA: TGTGCCAGCAGCCGACCCGGGAAGGATACGCAGTATTTT; CDR3 protein: CASSRPGKDTQYF
D gene: TRBD1; CDR3 length: 13; clone size: .; V gene: TRBV29-1; J gene: TRBJ1-2; CDR3 DNA: TGCAGCGTGCAAACAGGGGGCGCCGATGGCTACACCTTC; CDR3 protein: CSVQTGGADGYTF
D gene: .; CDR3 length: 15; clone size: .; V gene: TRBV19; J gene: TRBJ2-3; CDR3 DNA: TGTGCCAGTAGGGAGGTTGGACAGAACACAGATACGCAGTATTTT; CDR3 protein: CASREVGQNTDTQYF
D gene: .; CDR3 length: 14; clone size: few; V gene: TRBV5-1; J gene: TRBJ1-3; CDR3 DNA: TGCGCCAGCAGCTTGGCGCCAGGGGGAAACACCATATATTTT; CDR3 protein: CASSLAPGGNTIYF
D gene: TRBD1; CDR3 length: 15; clone size: .; V gene: TRBV2; J gene: TRBJ2-5; CDR3 DNA: TGTGCCAGCAGGGCGGGACAGGGATTAGGGGAGACCCAGTACTTC; CDR3 protein: CASRAGQGLGETQYF
D gene: TRBD1; CDR3 length: 15; clone size: .; V gene: TRBV7-9; J gene: TRBJ1-4; CDR3 DNA: TGTGCCAGCAGCATCCAGACAGGGCCCGGAGGAAAACTGTTTTTT; CDR3 protein: CASSIQTGPGGKLFF
D gene: .; CDR3 length: 17; clone size: .; V gene: TRBV11-2; J gene: TRBJ1-1; CDR3 DNA: TGTGCCAGCAGCGATTCTACAGGGTCGATGCCGAACCCTGAAGCTTTCTTT; CDR3 protein: CASSDSTGSMPNPEAFF